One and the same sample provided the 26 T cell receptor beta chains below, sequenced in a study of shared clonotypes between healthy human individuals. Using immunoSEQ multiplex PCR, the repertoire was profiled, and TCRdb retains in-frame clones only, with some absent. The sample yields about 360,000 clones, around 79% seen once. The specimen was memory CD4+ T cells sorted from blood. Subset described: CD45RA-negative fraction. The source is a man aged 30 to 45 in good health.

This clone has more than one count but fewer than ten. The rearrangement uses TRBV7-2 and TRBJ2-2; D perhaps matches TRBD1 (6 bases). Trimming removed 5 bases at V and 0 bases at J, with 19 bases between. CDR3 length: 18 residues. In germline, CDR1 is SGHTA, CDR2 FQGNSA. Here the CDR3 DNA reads TGTGCCAGCAGCCAAGAGGGACAAGGACGGTCGAACACCGGGGAGCTGTTTTTT. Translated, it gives CASSQEGQGRSNTGELFF.

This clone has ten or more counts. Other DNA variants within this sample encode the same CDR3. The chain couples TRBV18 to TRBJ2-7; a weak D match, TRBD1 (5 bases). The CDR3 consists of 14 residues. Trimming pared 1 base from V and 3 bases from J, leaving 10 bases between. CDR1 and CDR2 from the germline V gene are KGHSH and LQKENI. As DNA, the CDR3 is TGTGCCAGCTCACCACTACAGGCTAACTACGAGCAGTACTTC. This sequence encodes CASSPLQANYEQYF.

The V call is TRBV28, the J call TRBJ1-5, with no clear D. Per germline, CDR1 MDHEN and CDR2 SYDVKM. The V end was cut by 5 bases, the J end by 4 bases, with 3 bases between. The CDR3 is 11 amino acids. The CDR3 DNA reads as TGTGCCAGCAGTGTAAATCAGCCCCAGCATTTT. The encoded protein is CASSVNQPQHF.

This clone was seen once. The CDR3 DNA reads TGTGCCAGCAGTGGAACACAGGGGAACACTGAAGCTTTCTTT. This translates into CASSGTQGNTEAFF. V gene TRBV2 combines with J gene TRBJ1-1, with TRBD1 as a possible D gene (6 bases). This CDR3 has 14 residues. Looked up from germline, CDR1 is SNHLY and CDR2 is FYNNEI. Trimming pared 4 bases from V and 1 base from J, leaving 10 bases between.

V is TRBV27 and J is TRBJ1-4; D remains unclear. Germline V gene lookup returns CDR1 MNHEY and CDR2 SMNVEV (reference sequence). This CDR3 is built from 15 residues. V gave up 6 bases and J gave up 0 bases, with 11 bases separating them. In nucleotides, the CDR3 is TGTGCCAGCAGCCCACTAGGTTCAACTAATGAAAAACTGTTTTTT. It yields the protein CASSPLGSTNEKLFF.

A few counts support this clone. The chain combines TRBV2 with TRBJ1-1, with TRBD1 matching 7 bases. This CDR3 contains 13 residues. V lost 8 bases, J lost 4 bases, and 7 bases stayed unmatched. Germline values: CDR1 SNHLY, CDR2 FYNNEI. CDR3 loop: CASWAQGGTEAFF. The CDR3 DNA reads TGTGCCAGCTGGGCTCAGGGGGGCACTGAAGCTTTCTTT.

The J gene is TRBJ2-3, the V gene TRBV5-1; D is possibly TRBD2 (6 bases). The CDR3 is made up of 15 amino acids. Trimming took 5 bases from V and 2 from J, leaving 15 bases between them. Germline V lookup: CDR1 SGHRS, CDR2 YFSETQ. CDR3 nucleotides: TGCGCCAGCAGTCCCCGGGACTTATCCACAGATACGCAGTATTTT. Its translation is CASSPRDLSTDTQYF.

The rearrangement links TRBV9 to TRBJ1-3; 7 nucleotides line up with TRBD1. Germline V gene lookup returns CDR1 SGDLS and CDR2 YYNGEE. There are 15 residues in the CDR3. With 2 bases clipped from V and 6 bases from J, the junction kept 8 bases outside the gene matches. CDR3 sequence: CASSVRQGPENTIYF. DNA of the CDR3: TGTGCCAGCAGCGTCCGACAGGGTCCCGAAAACACCATATATTTT. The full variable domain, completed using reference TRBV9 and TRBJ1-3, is DSGVTQTPKHLITATGQRVTLRCSPRSGDLSVYWYQQSLDQGLQFLIQYYNGEERAKGNILERFSAQQFPDLHSELNLSSLELGDSALYFCASSVRQGPENTIYFGEGSWLTVV.

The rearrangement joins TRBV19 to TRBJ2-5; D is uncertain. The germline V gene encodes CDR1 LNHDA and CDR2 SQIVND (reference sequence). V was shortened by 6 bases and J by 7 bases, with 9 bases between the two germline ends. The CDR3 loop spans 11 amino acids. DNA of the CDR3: TGTGCCAGTAGGGCGAGTGGGACCCAGTACTTC. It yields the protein CASRASGTQYF.

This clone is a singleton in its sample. CDR3 sequence: CASSPAGGFGYTF. The CDR3 DNA is TGTGCCAGCAGCCCGGCGGGAGGTTTTGGCTACACCTTC. V is TRBV7-6 and J is TRBJ1-2, with D unclear. CDR1 and CDR2 (germline): SGHVS, FNYEAQ. This CDR3 has 13 amino acids. Trimming removed 5 bases at V and 7 bases at J, with 14 bases between.

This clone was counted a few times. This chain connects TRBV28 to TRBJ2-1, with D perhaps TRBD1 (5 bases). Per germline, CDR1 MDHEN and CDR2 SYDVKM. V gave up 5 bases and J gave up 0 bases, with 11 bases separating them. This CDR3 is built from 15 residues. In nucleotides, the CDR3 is TGTGCCAGCAGTGGTGGGGCCCTCTCCTACAATGAGCAGTTCTTC. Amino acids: CASSGGALSYNEQFF.

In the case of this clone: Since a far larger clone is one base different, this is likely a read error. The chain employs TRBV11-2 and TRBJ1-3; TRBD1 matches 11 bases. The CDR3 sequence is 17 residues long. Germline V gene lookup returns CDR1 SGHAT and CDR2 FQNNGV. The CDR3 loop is CAGSLERDRGSGNTIYF. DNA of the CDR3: TGTGCCGGCAGCCTCGAGCGGGACAGGGGGTCTGGAAACACCATATATTTT.

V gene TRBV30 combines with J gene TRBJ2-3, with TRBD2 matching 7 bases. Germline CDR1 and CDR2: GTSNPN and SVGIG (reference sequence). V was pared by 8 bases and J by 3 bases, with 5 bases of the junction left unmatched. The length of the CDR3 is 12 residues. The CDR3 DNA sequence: TGTGCCCATAAAGCGGGAACAGATACGCAGTATTTT. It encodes CAHKAGTDTQYF.

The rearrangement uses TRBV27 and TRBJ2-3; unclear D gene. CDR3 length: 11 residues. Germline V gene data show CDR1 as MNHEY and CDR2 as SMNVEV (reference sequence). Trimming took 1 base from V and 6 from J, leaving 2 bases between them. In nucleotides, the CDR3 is TGTGCCAGCAGTTTATACGATACGCAGTATTTT. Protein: CASSLYDTQYF.

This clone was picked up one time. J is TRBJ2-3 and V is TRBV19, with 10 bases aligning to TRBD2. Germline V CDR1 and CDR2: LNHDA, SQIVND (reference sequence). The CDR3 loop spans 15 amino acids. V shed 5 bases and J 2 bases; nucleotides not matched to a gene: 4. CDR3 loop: CASSELAGYTDTQYF. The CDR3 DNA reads TGTGCCAGTAGTGAACTAGCGGGATACACAGATACGCAGTATTTT.

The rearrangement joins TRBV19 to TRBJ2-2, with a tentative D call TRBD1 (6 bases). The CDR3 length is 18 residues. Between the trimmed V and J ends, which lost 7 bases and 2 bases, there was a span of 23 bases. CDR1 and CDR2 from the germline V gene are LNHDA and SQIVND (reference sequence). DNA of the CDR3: TGTGCCAGTATCCAACGGGGATTAAGGACAGCCAACACCGGGGAGCTGTTTTTT. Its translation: CASIQRGLRTANTGELFF.

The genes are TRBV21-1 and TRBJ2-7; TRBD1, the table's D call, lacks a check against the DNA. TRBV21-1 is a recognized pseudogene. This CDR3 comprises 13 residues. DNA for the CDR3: TGTGCCAGCAGAGTTAAACAGCACCTCGAGCAGTACTTC. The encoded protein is CASRVKQHLEQYF.

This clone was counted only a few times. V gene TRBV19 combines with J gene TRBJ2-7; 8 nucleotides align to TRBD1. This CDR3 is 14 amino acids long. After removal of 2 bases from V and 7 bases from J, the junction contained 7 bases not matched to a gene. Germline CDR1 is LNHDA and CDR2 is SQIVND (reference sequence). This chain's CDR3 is CASSIQGAVREQYF. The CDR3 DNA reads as TGTGCCAGTAGTATACAGGGGGCGGTGAGGGAGCAGTACTTC.

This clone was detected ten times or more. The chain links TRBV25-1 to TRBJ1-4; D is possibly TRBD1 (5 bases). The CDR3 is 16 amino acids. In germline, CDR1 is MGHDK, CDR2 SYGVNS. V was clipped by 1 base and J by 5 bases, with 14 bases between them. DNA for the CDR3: TGTGCCAGCAGTGAATTTCGGACACCATTAAATGAAAAACTGTTTTTT. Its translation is CASSEFRTPLNEKLFF.

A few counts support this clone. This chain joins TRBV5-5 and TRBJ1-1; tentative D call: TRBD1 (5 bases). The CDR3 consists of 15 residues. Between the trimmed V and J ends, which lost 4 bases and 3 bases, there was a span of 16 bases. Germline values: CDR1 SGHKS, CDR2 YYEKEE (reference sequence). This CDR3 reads CASSHQSGTHTEAFF. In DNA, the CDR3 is TGTGCCAGCAGCCATCAATCAGGGACCCACACTGAAGCTTTCTTT.

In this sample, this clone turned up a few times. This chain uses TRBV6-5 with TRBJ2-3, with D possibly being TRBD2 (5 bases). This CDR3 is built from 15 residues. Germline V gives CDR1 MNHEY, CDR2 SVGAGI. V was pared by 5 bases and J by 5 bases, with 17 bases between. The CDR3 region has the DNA TGTGCCAGCAGTGTAGACTACCCAAATCGAGATACGCAGTATTTT. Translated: CASSVDYPNRDTQYF.

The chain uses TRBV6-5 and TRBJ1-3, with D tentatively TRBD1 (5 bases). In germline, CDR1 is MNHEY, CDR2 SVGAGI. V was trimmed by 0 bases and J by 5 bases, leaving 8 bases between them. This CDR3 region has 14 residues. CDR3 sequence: CASSYSGQRNTIYF. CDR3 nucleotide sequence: TGTGCCAGCAGTTACTCGGGGCAGAGAAACACCATATATTTT.

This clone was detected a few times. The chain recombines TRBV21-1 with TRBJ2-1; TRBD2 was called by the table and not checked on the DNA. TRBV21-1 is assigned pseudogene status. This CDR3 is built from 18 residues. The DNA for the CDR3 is TGTGCCAGCAGCAGAGGGACTAGCGGGAGGCCCTCCTACAATGAGCAGTTCTTC. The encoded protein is CASSRGTSGRPSYNEQFF.

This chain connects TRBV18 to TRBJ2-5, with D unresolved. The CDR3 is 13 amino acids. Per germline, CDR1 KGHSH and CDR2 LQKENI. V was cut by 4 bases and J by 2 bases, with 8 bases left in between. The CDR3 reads CASSQTTQETQYF. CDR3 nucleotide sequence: TGTGCCAGCTCACAGACGACTCAAGAGACCCAGTACTTC.

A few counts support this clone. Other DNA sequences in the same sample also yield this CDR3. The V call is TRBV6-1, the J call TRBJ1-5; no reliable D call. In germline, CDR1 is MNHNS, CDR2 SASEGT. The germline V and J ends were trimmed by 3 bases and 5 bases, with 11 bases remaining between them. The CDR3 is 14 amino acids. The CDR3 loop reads CASSEGGNDQPQHF. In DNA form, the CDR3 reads TGTGCCAGCAGTGAGGGAGGGAATGATCAGCCCCAGCATTTT.

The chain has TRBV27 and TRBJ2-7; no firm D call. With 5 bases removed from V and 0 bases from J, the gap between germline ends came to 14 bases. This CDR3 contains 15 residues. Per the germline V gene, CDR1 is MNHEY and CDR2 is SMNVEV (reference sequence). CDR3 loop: CASSPGRFRSYEQYF. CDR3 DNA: TGTGCCAGCAGTCCAGGACGATTCCGCTCCTACGAGCAGTACTTC.